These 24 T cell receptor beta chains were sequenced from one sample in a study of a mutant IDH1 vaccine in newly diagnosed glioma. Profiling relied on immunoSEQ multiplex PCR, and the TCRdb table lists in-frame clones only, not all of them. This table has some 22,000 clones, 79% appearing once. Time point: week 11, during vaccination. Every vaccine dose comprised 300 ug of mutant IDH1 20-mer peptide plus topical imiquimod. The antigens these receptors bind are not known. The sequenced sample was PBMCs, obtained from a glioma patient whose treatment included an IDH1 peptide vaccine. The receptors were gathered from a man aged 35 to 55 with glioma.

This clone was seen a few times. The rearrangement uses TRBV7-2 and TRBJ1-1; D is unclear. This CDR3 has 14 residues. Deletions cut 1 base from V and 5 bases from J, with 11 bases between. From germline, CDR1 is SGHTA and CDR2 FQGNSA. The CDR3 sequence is CASSLVQHKTEAFF. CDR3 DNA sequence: TGTGCCAGCAGCTTAGTCCAGCATAAGACTGAAGCTTTCTTT.

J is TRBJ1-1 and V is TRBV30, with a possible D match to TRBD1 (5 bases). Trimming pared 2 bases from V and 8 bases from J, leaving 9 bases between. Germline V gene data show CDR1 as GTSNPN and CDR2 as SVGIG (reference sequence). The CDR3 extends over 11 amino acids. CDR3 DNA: TGTGCCTGGAGTAGTCAGGGAGAAGCTTTCTTT. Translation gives CAWSSQGEAFF.

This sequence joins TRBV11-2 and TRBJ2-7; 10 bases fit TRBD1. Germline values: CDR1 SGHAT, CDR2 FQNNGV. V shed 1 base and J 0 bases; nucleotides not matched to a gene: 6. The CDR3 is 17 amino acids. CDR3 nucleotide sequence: TGTGCCAGCAGCTTAGCACGGCGGGACAGGGGCTCCTACGAGCAGTACTTC. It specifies CASSLARRDRGSYEQYF.

The CDR3 is CASSLRSFSTDTQYF. In DNA, the CDR3 is TGTGCCAGCAGCTTAAGGTCCTTTAGCACAGATACGCAGTATTTT. The rearrangement joins TRBV11-3 to TRBJ2-3; D remains ambiguous. The V gene's germline CDR1 is SGHNT and CDR2 YENEEA. CDR3 length equals 15 residues. Deletions cut 2 bases from V and 0 bases from J, with 9 bases between.

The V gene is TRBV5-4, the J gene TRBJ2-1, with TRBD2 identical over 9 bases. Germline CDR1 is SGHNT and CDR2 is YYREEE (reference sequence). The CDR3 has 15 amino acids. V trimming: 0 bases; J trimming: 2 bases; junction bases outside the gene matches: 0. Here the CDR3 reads CASSLGLAAYNEQFF. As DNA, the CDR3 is TGTGCCAGCAGCTTGGGACTAGCGGCCTACAATGAGCAGTTCTTC.

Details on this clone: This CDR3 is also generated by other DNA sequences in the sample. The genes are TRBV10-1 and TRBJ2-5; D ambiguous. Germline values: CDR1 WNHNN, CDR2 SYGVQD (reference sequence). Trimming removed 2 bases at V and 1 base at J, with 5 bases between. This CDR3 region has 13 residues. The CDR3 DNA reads TGCGCCAGCAGTGAGGGCCTCCAAGAGACCCAGTACTTC. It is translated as CASSEGLQETQYF.

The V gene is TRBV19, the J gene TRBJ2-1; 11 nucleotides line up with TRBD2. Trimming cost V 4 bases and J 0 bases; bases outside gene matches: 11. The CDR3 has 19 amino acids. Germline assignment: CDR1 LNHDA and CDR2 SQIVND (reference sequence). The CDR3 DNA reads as TGTGCCAGTAGTACATCTAGGGGGGGACTAGCGGCCTCCTACAATGAGCAGTTCTTC. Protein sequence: CASSTSRGGLAASYNEQFF.

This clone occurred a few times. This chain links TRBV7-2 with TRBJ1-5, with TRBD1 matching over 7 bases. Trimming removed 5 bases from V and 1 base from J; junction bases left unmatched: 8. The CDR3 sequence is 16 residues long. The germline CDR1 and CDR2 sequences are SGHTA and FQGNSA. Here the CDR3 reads CASSPQGMRSNQPQHF. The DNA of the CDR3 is TGTGCCAGCAGCCCACAGGGGATGAGGAGCAATCAGCCCCAGCATTTT.

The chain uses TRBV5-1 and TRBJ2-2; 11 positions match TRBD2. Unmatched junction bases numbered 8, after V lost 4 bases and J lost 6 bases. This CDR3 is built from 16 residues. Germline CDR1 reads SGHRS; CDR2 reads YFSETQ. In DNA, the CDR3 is TGCGCCAGCAGCCATACTAGCGGGAGTGGGGCCGGGGAGCTGTTTTTT. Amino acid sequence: CASSHTSGSGAGELFF.

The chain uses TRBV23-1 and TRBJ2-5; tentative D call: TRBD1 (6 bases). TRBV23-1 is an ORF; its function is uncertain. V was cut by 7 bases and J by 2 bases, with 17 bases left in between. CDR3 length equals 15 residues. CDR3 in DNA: TGCGCCAGCATTTCCCCGGGACATCGACAAGAGACCCAGTACTTC. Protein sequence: CASISPGHRQETQYF.

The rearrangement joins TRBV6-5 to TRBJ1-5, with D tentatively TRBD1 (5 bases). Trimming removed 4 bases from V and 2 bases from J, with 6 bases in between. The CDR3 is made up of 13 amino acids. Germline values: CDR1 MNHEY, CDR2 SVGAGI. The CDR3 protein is CASSWGGNQPQHF. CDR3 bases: TGTGCCAGCAGTTGGGGGGGCAATCAGCCCCAGCATTTT.

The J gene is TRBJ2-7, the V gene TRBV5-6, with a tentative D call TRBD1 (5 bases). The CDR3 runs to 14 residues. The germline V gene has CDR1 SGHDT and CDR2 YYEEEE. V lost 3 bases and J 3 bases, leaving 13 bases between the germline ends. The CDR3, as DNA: TGTGCCAGCAGCTCACTGACAGTCATCTACGAGCAGTACTTC. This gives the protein CASSSLTVIYEQYF.

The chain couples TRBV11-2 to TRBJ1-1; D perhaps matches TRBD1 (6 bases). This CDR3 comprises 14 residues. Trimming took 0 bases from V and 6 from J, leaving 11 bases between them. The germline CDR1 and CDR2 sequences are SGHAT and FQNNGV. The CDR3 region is CASSLDRGGAEAFF. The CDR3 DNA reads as TGTGCCAGCAGCTTAGACAGGGGTGGCGCTGAAGCTTTCTTT.

In nucleotides, the CDR3 is TGTGCCAGCAGCTTGGGAGGGGACGATTTGCCCCAGCATTTT. It translates to CASSLGGDDLPQHF. This chain joins TRBV5-6 and TRBJ1-5, with D perhaps TRBD1 (5 bases). Germline-derived CDR1 and CDR2 are SGHDT and YYEEEE. CDR3 length: 14 amino acids. Trimming left V 0 bases short and J 9 bases short, with 13 bases between.

In DNA form, the CDR3 reads TGTGCCAGCAGTGAAGCGCAGGGGGGTTGGGTGTCGTACGAGCAGTACGTC. Translating it yields CASSEAQGGWVSYEQYV. The chain is built from TRBV6-1 and TRBJ2-7; TRBD1 might be the D (7 bases). Trimming removed 0 bases at V and 4 bases at J, with 19 bases between. Germline V CDR1 and CDR2: MNHNS, SASEGT. The CDR3 is 17 amino acids.

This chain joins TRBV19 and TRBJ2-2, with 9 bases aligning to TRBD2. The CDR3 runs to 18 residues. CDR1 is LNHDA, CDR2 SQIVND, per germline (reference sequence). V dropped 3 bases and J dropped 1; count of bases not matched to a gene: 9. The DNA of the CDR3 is TGTGCCAGTAGTATCCCCCTGCGACTAGCGGTGAACACCGGGGAGCTGTTTTTT. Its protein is CASSIPLRLAVNTGELFF.

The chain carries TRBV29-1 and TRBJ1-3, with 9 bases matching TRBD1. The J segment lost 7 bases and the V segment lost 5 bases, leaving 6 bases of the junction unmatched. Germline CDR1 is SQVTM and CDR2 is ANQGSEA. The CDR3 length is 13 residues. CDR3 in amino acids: CSVTRTGENTIYF. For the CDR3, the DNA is TGCAGCGTTACCCGGACAGGGGAGAACACCATATATTTT.

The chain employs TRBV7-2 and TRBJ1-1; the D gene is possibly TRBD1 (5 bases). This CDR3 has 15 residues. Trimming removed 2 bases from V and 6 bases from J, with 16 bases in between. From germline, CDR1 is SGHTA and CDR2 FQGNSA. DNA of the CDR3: TGTGCCAGCAGCTTATATAGCGGGGGGGTTGCTGAAGCTTTCTTT. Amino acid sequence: CASSLYSGGVAEAFF.

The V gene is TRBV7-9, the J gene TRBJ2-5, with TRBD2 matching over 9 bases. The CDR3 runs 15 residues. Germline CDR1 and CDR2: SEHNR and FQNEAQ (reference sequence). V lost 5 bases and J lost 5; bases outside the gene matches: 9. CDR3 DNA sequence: TGTGCCAGCAGCGGACCGGGACTAGCTGGGGAGACCCAGTACTTC. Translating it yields CASSGPGLAGETQYF.

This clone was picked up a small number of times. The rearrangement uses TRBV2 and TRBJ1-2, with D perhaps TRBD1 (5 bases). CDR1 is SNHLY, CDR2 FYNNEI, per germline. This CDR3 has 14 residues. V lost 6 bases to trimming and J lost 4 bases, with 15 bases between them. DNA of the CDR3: TGTGCCAGCAGGGGGGACGGATATTCCTATGGCTACACCTTC. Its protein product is CASRGDGYSYGYTF. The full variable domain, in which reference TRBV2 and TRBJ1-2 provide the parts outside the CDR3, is EPEVTQTPSHQVTQMGQEVILRCVPISNHLYFYWYRQILGQKVEFLVSFYNNEISEKSEIFDDQFSVERPDGSNFTLKIRSTKLEDSAMYFCASRGDGYSYGYTFGSGTRLTVV.

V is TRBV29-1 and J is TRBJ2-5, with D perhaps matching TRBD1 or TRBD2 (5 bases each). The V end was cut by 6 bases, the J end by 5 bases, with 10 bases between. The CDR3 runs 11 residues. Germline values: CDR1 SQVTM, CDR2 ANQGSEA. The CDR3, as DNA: TGCAGCGTGGGGGATACGGAGACCCAGTACTTC. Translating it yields CSVGDTETQYF.

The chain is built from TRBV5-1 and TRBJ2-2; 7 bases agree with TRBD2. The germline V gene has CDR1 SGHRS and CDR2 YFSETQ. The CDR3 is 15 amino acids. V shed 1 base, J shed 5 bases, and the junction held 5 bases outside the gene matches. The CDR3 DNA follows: TGCGCCAGCAGCTTGAGGGACTACCAGACCGGGGAGCTGTTTTTT. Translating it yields CASSLRDYQTGELFF. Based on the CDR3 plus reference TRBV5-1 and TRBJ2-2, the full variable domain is KAGVTQTPRYLIKTRGQQVTLSCSPISGHRSVSWYQQTPGQGLQFLFEYFSETQRNKGNFPGRFSGRQFSNSRSEMNVSTLELGDSALYLCASSLRDYQTGELFFGEGSRLTVL.

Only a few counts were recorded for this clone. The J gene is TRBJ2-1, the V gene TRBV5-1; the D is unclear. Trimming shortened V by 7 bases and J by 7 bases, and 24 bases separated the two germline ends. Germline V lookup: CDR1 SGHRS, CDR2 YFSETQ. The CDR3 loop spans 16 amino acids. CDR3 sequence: CASVPGGATSVNEQFF. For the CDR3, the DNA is TGCGCCAGCGTCCCCGGCGGAGCTACCTCGGTGAATGAGCAGTTCTTC.

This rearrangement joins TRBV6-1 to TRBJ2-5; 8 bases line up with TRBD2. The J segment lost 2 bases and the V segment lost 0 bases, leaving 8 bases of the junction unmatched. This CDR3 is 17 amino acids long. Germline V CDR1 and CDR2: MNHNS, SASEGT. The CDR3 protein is CASSEASGITTQETQYF. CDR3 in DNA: TGTGCCAGCAGTGAAGCTAGCGGGATCACGACTCAAGAGACCCAGTACTTC.